What follows are 22 T cell receptor beta chains derived from one specimen sequenced in a study of cytomegalovirus exposure and HLA in healthy donors. Profiling relied on immunoSEQ multiplex PCR, and the TCRdb table lists in-frame clones only, not all of them. Altogether approximately 160,000 clones are present, approximately 96% being singletons, with the ten largest covering roughly 0.83%. Sequenced: PBMCs. These receptors originate from a woman aged 18-29 years in good health and CMV-seronegative.

The count of this clone is one. The CDR3 spells CASSYSTPKTGSGNTIYF. The CDR3 DNA reads TGTGCCAGCAGTTACTCCACTCCCAAGACAGGCTCTGGAAACACCATATATTTT. The genes are TRBV6-7 and TRBJ1-3, with D maybe TRBD1 (6 bases). TRBV6-7 is flagged as an ORF with uncertain function. CDR3 length: 18 amino acids. V lost 0 bases and J 0 bases, leaving 15 bases between the germline ends.

The J gene is TRBJ2-7, the V gene TRBV9, with 8 bases lining up with TRBD1. The CDR3 is made up of 14 amino acids. The trim removed 5 bases at V and 3 bases at J, leaving 7 bases unmatched. CDR1 SGDLS and CDR2 YYNGEE come from the germline V gene. CDR3: CASSDGGTGYEQYF. The CDR3 DNA follows: TGTGCCAGCAGTGACGGCGGGACAGGCTACGAGCAGTACTTC.

The chain is built from TRBV13 and TRBJ1-2, with TRBD1 identical over 9 bases. Germline V gene lookup returns CDR1 PRHDT and CDR2 FYEKMQ (reference sequence). The CDR3 loop spans 16 amino acids. With 5 bases clipped from V and 4 bases from J, the junction kept 11 bases outside the gene matches. The CDR3 sequence: CASSHSPGQGFYGYTF. CDR3 in DNA: TGTGCCAGCAGCCACTCGCCGGGACAGGGCTTCTATGGCTACACCTTC.

The chain links TRBV19 to TRBJ1-2; possible D gene TRBD1, 6 bases. This CDR3 comprises 15 residues. Per germline, CDR1 LNHDA and CDR2 SQIVND (reference sequence). The V end lost 3 bases, the J end lost 4 bases, and 15 bases lay between the germline ends. The CDR3 DNA is TGTGCCAGTAGTATGTCTCTGGGGGCGGCCTATGGCTACACCTTC. As protein: CASSMSLGAAYGYTF.

The V call is TRBV14, the J call TRBJ1-2; maybe TRBD1 (6 bases). Germline CDR1 reads SGHDN; CDR2 reads FVKESK. This CDR3 is 15 amino acids long. Trimming stripped 4 bases from V and 6 bases from J, with 18 bases between. The CDR3 DNA sequence: TGTGCCAGCAGCCCGGGCTTAGGCAGGGGCAATGGCTACACCTTC. Protein sequence: CASSPGLGRGNGYTF.

CDR3 sequence reads: CAISEAGGTQETQYF. In nucleotides, the CDR3 is TGTGCCATCAGTGAAGCGGGGGGGACTCAAGAGACCCAGTACTTC. The gene calls are TRBV10-3 and TRBJ2-5; 10 bases are a match to TRBD2. This CDR3 spans 15 amino acids. The V segment lost 3 bases and the J segment 2 bases; nucleotides outside the gene matches: 3. Germline lookup yields CDR1 ENHRY and CDR2 SYGVKD.

The chain uses TRBV6-5 and TRBJ2-2; 14 bases agree with TRBD2. Trimming took 6 bases from V and 6 from J; bases not matched to a gene: 3. The CDR3 spans 15 residues. The germline CDR1 and CDR2 sequences are MNHEY and SVGAGI. CDR3 DNA: TGTGCCAGCAGCCCGACTAGCGGGGGGGCCGGGGAGCTGTTTTTT. Encoded protein: CASSPTSGGAGELFF.

This rearrangement joins TRBV2 to TRBJ2-2, with 7 bases that match TRBD2. CDR3 length: 16 residues. From germline, CDR1 is SNHLY and CDR2 FYNNEI. V was pared by 5 bases and J by 1 base, with 7 bases of the junction left unmatched. This CDR3 is CASSRRAGLNTGELFF. The CDR3 nucleotides read TGTGCCAGCAGTAGGAGAGCGGGGCTGAACACCGGGGAGCTGTTTTTT.

The V and J genes are TRBV29-1 and TRBJ2-7; unclear D gene. Germline V gene data show CDR1 as SQVTM and CDR2 as ANQGSEA. CDR3 size: 11 residues. Trimming took 3 bases from V and 6 from J, leaving 9 bases between them. The CDR3 is CSVEGRSEQYF. Here the CDR3 DNA reads TGCAGCGTTGAGGGCAGATCCGAGCAGTACTTC.

The chain recombines TRBV19 with TRBJ2-2, with 9 bases matching TRBD2. Trimming cost V 1 base and J 4 bases; bases outside gene matches: 10. The CDR3 has 18 residues. Germline CDR1 and CDR2: LNHDA and SQIVND (reference sequence). The CDR3 reads CASSIGLAAAPSTGELFF. Written as DNA, the CDR3 is TGTGCCAGTAGTATAGGACTAGCGGCGGCCCCGAGCACCGGGGAGCTGTTTTTT.

The V call is TRBV5-1, the J call TRBJ2-1, with TRBD2 matching 12 bases. The V gene end was trimmed by 1 base and the J gene end by 5 bases; junction bases not matched to a gene: 7. CDR1 and CDR2 from the germline V gene are SGHRS and YFSETQ. CDR3 length: 17 amino acids. The DNA of the CDR3 is TGCGCCAGCAGCTTGTATGGACTAGCGGGGTCAAACAATGAGCAGTTCTTC. It translates to CASSLYGLAGSNNEQFF.

V gene TRBV11-2 combines with J gene TRBJ2-2; 10 bases are shared with TRBD1. The CDR3 is made up of 15 amino acids. Germline V gene data show CDR1 as SGHAT and CDR2 as FQNNGV. J lost 7 bases, V lost 4 bases, and 6 bases had no gene match. CDR3 region: CASSWDRGSGGELFF. Written as DNA, the CDR3 is TGTGCCAGCAGCTGGGACAGGGGATCGGGCGGGGAGCTGTTTTTT. The variable domain in full, completed from reference TRBV11-2 and TRBJ2-2, reads EAGVAQSPRYKIIEKRQSVAFWCNPISGHATLYWYQQILGQGPKLLIQFQNNGVVDDSQLPKDRFSAERLKGVDSTLKIQPAKLEDSAVYLCASSWDRGSGGELFFGEGSRLTVL.

V and J are TRBV5-8 and TRBJ2-7; D is possibly TRBD1 (6 bases). V dropped 4 bases and J dropped 0 bases, with 14 bases sitting between them. Per the germline V gene, CDR1 is SGHTS and CDR2 is YDEGEE. The CDR3 is 15 amino acids. The CDR3 DNA reads as TGTGCCAGCAGCCCTGGACAGAAGTTCTCCTACGAGCAGTACTTC. Its translation is CASSPGQKFSYEQYF.

As for this clone: Other DNA sequences in this specimen translate into the identical CDR3. V is TRBV5-1 and J is TRBJ1-2; 7 bases are shared with TRBD1. Per the germline V gene, CDR1 is SGHRS and CDR2 is YFSETQ. The CDR3 length is 14 residues. The trim removed 0 bases at V and 3 bases at J, leaving 2 bases unmatched. The CDR3: CASSLGQGDYGYTF. CDR3 sequence (DNA): TGCGCCAGCAGCTTGGGGCAGGGGGACTATGGCTACACCTTC.

This chain connects TRBV6-4 to TRBJ2-1, with 11 bases aligning to TRBD2. The germline gives CDR1 MRHNA, CDR2 SNTAGT. This CDR3 comprises 15 residues. Trimming took 1 base from V and 4 from J; bases not matched to a gene: 0. CDR3 DNA: TGTGCCAGCAGTGACTTAGCGGGGGGGTACAATGAGCAGTTCTTC. Protein: CASSDLAGGYNEQFF.

This chain joins TRBV19 and TRBJ1-4, with 8 nucleotides matching TRBD1. Germline CDR1 is LNHDA and CDR2 is SQIVND (reference sequence). Trimming removed 6 bases from V and 7 bases from J; junction bases left unmatched: 4. The CDR3 loop spans 13 amino acids. As DNA, the CDR3 is TGTGCCAGTAGGACAGGGGTAGGTGAAAAACTGTTTTTT. It encodes CASRTGVGEKLFF.

As concerns this clone: Different DNA sequences within this sample yield the same CDR3. The gene calls are TRBV7-2 and TRBJ2-5, with 7 bases identical to TRBD2. With V trimmed by 5 bases and J by 5 bases, 5 bases remained unmatched. The germline V gene encodes CDR1 SGHTA and CDR2 FQGNSA. This CDR3 has 13 amino acids. The CDR3 protein is CASSPSGGETQYF. The CDR3 bases are TGTGCCAGCAGCCCCTCCGGGGGGGAGACCCAGTACTTC.

The chain combines TRBV15 with TRBJ1-2; TRBD1 is a possible D gene (5 bases). The germline gives CDR1 LNHNV, CDR2 YYDKDF (reference sequence). Deletions cut 5 bases from V and 7 bases from J, with 11 bases between. There are 12 residues in the CDR3. CDR3 nucleotide sequence: TGTGCCACCAGCGGAAGACAGCGTGGCTACACCTTC. Residues: CATSGRQRGYTF.

This clone was seen just once. The chain combines TRBV19 with TRBJ1-5; the D gene is possibly TRBD1 (6 bases). V lost 6 bases to trimming and J lost 3 bases, with 15 bases between them. The CDR3 runs 15 residues. Germline V gives CDR1 LNHDA, CDR2 SQIVND (reference sequence). For the CDR3, the DNA is TGTGCCAGTAGACCGAGGGGGACCGCCAATCAGCCCCAGCATTTT. This gives the protein CASRPRGTANQPQHF.

The chain joins TRBV6-1 to TRBJ2-7, with a possible D match to TRBD2 (5 bases). With 7 bases removed from V and 2 bases from J, the gap between germline ends came to 9 bases. From germline, CDR1 is MNHNS and CDR2 SASEGT. The CDR3 has 12 residues. The CDR3: CASKGETYEQYF. CDR3 nucleotides: TGTGCCAGCAAGGGAGAGACCTACGAGCAGTACTTC.

J is TRBJ2-3 and V is TRBV2, with 8 bases matching TRBD2. The length of the CDR3 is 12 residues. V dropped 5 bases and J dropped 8; count of bases not matched to a gene: 3. Per the germline V gene, CDR1 is SNHLY and CDR2 is FYNNEI. The CDR3 is CASSPGLGTQYF. The DNA for the CDR3 is TGTGCCAGCAGTCCGGGACTAGGTACGCAGTATTTT.

This clone was detected once. The rearrangement uses TRBV6-1 and TRBJ2-1; TRBD2 matches at 8 bases. The CDR3 has 14 residues. Germline V CDR1 and CDR2: MNHNS, SASEGT. V lost 7 bases to trimming and J lost 5 bases; unmatched junction nucleotides: 7. CDR3 nucleotides: TGTGCCAGCATAGCGGGGATGGCCCACAATGAGCAGTTCTTC. Its protein product is CASIAGMAHNEQFF.